This T cell receptor (beta chain) was captured by sequencing in a study of shared clonotypes between healthy human individuals. Study observations and caveats: It was the few donors that limited the genetic and exposure-history diversity represented.

In regard to this clone: Its target is unknown.

The germline V gene encodes CDR1 SGHKS and CDR2 YYEKEE (reference sequence). The length of the CDR3 is 15 residues. V was pared by 0 bases and J by 0 bases, with 7 bases between. Caucasian adults residing in Nashville, Tennessee made up all the donors. When samples were unsorted, 70 million to 95 million PBMCs were used for genomic DNA. Deep-level settings were used for running the assay. Sequencing was performed with immunoSEQ multiplex PCR; in TCRdb, only in-frame clones are kept and a portion is missing. The sample contains 490,000 or so clones, about 82% of which appear only once. What was sequenced was PBMCs. The clonotype originates from a woman aged 35 to 49 in good health. Some clones in this sample may be carry-over from other donors' samples. The chain carries TRBV5-5 and TRBJ2-1, with D unresolved. CDR3 sequence (DNA): TGTGCCAGCAGCTTGGGCGGTTCCTCCTACAATGAGCAGTTCTTC. Translating gives CASSLGGSSYNEQFF.